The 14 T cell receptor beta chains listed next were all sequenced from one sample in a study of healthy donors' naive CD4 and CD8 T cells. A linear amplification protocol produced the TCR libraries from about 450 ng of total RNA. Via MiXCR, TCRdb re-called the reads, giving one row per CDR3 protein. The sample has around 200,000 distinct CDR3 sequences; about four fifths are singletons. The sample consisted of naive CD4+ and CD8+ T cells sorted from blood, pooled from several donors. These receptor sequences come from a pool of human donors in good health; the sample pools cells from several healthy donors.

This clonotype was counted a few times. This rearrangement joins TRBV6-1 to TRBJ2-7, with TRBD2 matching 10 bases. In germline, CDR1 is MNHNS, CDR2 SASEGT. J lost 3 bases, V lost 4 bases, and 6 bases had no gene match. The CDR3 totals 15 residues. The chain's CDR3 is CASSGASGSLYEQYF. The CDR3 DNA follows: TGTGCCAGCAGTGGTGCTAGCGGGAGTCTCTACGAGCAGTACTTC.

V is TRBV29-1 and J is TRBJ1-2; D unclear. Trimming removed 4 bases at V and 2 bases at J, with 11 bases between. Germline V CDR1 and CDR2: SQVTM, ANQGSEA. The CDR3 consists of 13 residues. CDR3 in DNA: TGCAGCGTTGCCCGACGTCCGAACTATGGCTACACCTTC. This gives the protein CSVARRPNYGYTF.

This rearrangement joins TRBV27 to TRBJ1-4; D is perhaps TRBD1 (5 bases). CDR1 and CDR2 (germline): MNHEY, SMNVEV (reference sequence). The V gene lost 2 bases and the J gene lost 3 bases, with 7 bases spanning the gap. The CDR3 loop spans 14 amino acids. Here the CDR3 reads CASSLKTANEKLFF. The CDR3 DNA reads TGTGCCAGCAGTTTAAAGACAGCTAATGAAAAACTGTTTTTT.

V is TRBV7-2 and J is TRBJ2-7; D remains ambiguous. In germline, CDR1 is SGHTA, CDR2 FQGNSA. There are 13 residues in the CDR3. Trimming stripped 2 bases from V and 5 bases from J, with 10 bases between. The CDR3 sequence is CASSLTWGNEQYF. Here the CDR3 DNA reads TGTGCCAGCAGCTTAACCTGGGGTAACGAGCAGTACTTC.

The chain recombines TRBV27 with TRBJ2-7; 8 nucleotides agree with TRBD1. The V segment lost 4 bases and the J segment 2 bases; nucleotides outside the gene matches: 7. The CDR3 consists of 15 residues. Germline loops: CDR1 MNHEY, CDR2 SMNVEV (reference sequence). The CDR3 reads CASSYKTGDPYEQYF. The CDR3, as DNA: TGTGCCAGCAGTTATAAGACAGGGGATCCCTACGAGCAGTACTTC.

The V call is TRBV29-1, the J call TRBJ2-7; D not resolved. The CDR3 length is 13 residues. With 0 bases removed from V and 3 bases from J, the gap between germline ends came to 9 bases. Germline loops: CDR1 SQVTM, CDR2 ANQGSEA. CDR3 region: CSVEDTEDYEQYF. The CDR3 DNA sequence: TGCAGCGTTGAAGATACAGAAGACTACGAGCAGTACTTC.

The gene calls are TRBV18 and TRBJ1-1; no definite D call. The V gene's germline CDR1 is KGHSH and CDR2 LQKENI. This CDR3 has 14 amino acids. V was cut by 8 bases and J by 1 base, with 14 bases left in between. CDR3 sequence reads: CASAFTPGNTEAFF. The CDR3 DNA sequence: TGTGCCAGCGCATTCACTCCAGGGAACACTGAAGCTTTCTTT.

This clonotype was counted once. DNA of the CDR3: TGTGCCAGCAGCCAACGACAGGACTCCTACGAGCAGTACTTC. Its translation: CASSQRQDSYEQYF. The V gene is TRBV6-5, the J gene TRBJ2-7; D might be TRBD1 (6 bases). The CDR3 spans 14 residues. V was trimmed by 6 bases and J by 0 bases, leaving 12 bases between them. In germline, CDR1 is MNHEY, CDR2 SVGAGI.

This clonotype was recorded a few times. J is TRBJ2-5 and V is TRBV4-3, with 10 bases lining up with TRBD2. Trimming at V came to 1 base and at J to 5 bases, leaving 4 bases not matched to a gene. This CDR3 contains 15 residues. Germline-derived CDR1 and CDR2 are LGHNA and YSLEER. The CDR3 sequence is CASSQVTSGTETQYF. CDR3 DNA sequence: TGCGCCAGCAGCCAAGTAACTAGCGGGACGGAGACCCAGTACTTC.

CDR3 nucleotides: TGTGCCAGCAGTTACCGGGACAGTCACACTGAAGCTTTCTTT. It is translated as CASSYRDSHTEAFF. This chain links TRBV6-5 with TRBJ1-1; 7 bases fit TRBD1. The CDR3 is made up of 14 amino acids. Germline loops: CDR1 MNHEY, CDR2 SVGAGI. Unmatched junction bases numbered 3, after V lost 2 bases and J lost 3 bases.

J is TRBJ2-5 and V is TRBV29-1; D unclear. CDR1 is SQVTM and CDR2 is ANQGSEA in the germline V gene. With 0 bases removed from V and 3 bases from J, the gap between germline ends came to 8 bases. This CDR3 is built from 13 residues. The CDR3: CSVEDSTEETQYF. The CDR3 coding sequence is TGCAGCGTTGAAGATAGCACAGAAGAGACCCAGTACTTC.

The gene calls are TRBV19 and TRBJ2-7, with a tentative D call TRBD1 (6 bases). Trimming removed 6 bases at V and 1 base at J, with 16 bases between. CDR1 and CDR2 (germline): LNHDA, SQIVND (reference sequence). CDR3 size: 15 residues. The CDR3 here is CASRSGASYSYEQYF. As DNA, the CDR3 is TGTGCCAGTAGGTCAGGGGCCTCCTATTCCTACGAGCAGTACTTC. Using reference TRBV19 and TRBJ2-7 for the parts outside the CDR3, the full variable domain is DGGITQSPKYLFRKEGQNVTLSCEQNLNHDAMYWYRQDPGQGLRLIYYSQIVNDFQKGDIAEGYSVSREKKESFPLTVTSAQKNPTAFYLCASRSGASYSYEQYFGPGTRLTVT.

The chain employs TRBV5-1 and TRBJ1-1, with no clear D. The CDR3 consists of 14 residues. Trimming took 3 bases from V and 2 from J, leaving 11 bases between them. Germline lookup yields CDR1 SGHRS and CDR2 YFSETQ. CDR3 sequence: CASSSGARNTEAFF. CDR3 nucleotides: TGCGCCAGCAGCTCTGGCGCGAGAAACACTGAAGCTTTCTTT.

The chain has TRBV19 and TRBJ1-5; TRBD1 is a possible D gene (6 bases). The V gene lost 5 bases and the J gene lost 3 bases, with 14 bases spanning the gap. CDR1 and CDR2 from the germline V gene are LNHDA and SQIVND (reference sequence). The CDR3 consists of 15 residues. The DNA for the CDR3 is TGTGCCAGTAGTTCCCGACAGGCTCACAATCAGCCCCAGCATTTT. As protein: CASSSRQAHNQPQHF.